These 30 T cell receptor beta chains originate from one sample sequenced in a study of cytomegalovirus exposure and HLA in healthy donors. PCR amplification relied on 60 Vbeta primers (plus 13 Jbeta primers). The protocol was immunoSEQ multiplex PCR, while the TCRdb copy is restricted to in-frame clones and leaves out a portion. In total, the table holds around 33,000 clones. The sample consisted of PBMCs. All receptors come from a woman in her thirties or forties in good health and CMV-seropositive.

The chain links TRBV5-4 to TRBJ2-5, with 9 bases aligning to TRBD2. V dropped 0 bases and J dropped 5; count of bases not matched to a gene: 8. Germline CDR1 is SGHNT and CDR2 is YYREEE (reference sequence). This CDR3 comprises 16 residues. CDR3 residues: CASSLVGGRAMETQYF. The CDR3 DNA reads TGTGCCAGCAGCTTGGTAGGCGGGAGGGCCATGGAGACCCAGTACTTC.

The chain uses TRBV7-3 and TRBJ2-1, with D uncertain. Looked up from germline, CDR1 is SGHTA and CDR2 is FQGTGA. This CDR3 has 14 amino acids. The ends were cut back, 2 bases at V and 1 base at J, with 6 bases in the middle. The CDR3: CASSLAFSYNEQFF. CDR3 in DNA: TGTGCCAGCAGCTTAGCGTTTTCCTACAATGAGCAGTTCTTC.

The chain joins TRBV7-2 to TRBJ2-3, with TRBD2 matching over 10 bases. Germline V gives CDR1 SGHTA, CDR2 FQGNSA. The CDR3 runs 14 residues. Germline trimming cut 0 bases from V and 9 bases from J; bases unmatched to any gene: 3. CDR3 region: CASSLAPAGGTQYF. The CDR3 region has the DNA TGTGCCAGCAGCTTAGCCCCAGCGGGAGGGACGCAGTATTTT.

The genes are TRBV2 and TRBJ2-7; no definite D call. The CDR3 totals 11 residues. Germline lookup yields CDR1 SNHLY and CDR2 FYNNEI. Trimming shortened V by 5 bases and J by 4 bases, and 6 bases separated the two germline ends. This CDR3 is CASSIEYEQYF. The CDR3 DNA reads TGTGCCAGCAGTATAGAGTACGAGCAGTACTTC.

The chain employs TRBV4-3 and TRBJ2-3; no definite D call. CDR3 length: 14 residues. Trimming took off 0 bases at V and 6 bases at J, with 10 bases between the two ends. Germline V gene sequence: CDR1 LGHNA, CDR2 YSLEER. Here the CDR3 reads CASSQDRSADTQYF. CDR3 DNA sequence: TGCGCCAGCAGCCAAGATCGGAGTGCGGATACGCAGTATTTT.

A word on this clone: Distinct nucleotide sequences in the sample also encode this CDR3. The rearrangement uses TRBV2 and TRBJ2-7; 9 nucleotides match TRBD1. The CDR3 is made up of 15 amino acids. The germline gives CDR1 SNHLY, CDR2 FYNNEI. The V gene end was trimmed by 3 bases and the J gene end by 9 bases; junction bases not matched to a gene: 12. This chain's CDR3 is CASSEVTGGASSQYF. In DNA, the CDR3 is TGTGCCAGCAGTGAGGTCACAGGGGGCGCCTCTTCGCAGTACTTC.

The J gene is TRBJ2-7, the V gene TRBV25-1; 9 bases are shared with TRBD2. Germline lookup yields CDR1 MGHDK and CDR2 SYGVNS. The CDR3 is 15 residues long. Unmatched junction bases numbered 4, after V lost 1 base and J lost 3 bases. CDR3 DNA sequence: TGTGCCAGCAGTGAATCTCTAGCGGGACGCTACGAGCAGTACTTC. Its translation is CASSESLAGRYEQYF.

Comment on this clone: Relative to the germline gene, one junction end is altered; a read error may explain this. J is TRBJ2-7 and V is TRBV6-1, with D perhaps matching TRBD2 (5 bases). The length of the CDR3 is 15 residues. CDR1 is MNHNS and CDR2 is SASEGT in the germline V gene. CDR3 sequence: CASSESPGSSYGQYF. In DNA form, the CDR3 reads TGTGCCAGCAGTGAATCCCCGGGGAGCTCCTACGGGCAGTACTTC.

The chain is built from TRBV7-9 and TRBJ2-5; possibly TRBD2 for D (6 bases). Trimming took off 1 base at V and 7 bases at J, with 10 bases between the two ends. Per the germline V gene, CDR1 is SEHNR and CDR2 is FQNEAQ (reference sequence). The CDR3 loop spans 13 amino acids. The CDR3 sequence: CASSLGEGGTQYF. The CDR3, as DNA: TGTGCCAGCAGCTTAGGAGAGGGAGGGACCCAGTACTTC.

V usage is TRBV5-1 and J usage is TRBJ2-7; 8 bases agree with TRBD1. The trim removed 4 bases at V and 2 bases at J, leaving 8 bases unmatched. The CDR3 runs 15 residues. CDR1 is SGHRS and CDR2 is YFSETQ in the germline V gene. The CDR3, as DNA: TGCGCCAGCAGCGCCGGGACAGGCTTGGCCTACGAGCAGTACTTC. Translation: CASSAGTGLAYEQYF.

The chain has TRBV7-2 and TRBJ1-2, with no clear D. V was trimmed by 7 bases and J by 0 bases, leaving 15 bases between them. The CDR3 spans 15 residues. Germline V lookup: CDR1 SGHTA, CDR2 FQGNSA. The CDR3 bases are TGTGCCAGCACCCCACGCGCGGCAGCTAACTATGGCTACACCTTC. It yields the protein CASTPRAAANYGYTF.

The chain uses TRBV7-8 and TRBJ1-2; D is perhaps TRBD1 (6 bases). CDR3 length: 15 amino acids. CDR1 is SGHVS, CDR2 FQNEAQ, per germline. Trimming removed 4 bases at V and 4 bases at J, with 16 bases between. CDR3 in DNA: TGTGCCAGCAGCTCGAGCAGGGGCACCCTCTATGGCTACACCTTC. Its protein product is CASSSSRGTLYGYTF.

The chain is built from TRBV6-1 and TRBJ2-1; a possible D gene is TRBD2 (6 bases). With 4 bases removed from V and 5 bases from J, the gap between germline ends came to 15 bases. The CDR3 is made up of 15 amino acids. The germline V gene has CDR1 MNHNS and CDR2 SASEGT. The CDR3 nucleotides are TGTGCCAGCAGTGTTCTCGGGACTGGCAACAATGAGCAGTTCTTC. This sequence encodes CASSVLGTGNNEQFF.

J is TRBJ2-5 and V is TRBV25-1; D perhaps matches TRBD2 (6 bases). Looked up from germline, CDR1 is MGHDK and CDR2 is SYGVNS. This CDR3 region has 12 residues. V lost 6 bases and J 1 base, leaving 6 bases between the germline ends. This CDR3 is CASRGGQETQYF. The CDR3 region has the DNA TGTGCCAGCAGGGGGGGCCAAGAGACCCAGTACTTC. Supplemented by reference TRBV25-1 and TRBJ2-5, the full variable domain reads EADIYQTPRYLVIGTGKKITLECSQTMGHDKMYWYQQDPGMELHLIHYSYGVNSTEKGDLSSESTVSRIRTEHFPLTLESARPSHTSQYLCASRGGQETQYFGPGTRLLVL.

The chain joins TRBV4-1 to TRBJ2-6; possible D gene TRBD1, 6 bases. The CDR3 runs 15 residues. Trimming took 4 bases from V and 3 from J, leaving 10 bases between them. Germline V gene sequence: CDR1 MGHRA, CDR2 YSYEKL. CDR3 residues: CASSPNRVGANVLTF. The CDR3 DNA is TGCGCCAGCAGCCCTAACAGGGTTGGGGCCAACGTCCTGACTTTC.

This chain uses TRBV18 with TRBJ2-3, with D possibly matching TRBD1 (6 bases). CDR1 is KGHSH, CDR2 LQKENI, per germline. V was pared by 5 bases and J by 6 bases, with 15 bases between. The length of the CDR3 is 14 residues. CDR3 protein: CASSTGFLGDTQYF. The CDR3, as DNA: TGTGCCAGCTCAACAGGGTTCCTAGGTGATACGCAGTATTTT.

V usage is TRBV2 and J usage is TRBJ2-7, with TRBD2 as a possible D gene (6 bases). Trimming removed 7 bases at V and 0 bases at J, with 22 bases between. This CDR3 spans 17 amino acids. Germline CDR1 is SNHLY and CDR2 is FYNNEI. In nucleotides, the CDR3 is TGTGCCAGCAACCCTGTTGCCTCGGGAGTCGCCTCCTACGAGCAGTACTTC. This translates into CASNPVASGVASYEQYF.

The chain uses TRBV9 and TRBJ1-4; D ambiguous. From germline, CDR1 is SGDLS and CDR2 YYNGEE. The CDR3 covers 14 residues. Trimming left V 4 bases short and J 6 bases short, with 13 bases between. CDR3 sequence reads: CASSTPGVDEKLFF. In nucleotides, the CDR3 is TGTGCCAGCAGCACCCCCGGGGTGGATGAAAAACTGTTTTTT.

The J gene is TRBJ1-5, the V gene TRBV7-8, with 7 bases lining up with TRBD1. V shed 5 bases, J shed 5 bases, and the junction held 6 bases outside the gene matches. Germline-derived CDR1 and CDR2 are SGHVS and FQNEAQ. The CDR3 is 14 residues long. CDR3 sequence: CASSTSRGYQPQHF. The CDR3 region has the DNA TGTGCCAGCAGCACTAGCAGGGGGTATCAGCCCCAGCATTTT.

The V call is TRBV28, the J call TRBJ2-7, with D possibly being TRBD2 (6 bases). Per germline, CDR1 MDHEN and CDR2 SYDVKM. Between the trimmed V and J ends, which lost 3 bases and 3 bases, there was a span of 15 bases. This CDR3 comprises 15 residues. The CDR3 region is CASSFGGLAIYEQYF. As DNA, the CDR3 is TGTGCCAGCAGTTTTGGGGGACTTGCCATCTACGAGCAGTACTTC.

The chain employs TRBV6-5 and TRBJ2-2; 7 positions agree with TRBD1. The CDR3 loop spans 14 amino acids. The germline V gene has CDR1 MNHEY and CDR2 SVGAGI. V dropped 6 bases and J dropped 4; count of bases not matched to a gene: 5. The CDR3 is CASRWDRVTGELFF. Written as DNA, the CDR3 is TGTGCCAGCAGGTGGGACAGAGTCACCGGGGAGCTGTTTTTT.

The DNA for the CDR3 is TGCGCCAGCAGCCAAGACCGTCGGCTAGCGCCATCCTACGAGCAGTACTTC. Protein: CASSQDRRLAPSYEQYF. The gene calls are TRBV4-1 and TRBJ2-7, with D perhaps matching TRBD2 (6 bases). Germline CDR1 is MGHRA and CDR2 is YSYEKL. V lost 0 bases, J lost 1 base, and 16 bases lay in between. This CDR3 region has 17 residues.

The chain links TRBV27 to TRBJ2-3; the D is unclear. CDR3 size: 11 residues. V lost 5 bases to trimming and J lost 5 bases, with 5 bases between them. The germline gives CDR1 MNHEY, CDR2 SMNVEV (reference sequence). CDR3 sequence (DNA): TGTGCCAGCAGTAGAGGAGATACGCAGTATTTT. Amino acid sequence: CASSRGDTQYF.

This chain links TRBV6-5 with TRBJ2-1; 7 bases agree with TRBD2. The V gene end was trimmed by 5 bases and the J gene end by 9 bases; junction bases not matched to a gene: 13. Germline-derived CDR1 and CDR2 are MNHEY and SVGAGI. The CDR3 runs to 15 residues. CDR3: CASSTQSGVGGEQFF. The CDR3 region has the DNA TGTGCCAGCAGTACGCAAAGCGGGGTGGGGGGTGAGCAGTTCTTC.

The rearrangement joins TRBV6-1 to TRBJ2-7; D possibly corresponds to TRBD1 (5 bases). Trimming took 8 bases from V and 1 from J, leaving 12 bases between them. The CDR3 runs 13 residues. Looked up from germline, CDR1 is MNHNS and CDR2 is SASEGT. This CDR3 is CASSHAGSYEQYF. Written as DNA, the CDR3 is TGTGCCAGCTCCCATGCAGGGTCCTACGAGCAGTACTTC.

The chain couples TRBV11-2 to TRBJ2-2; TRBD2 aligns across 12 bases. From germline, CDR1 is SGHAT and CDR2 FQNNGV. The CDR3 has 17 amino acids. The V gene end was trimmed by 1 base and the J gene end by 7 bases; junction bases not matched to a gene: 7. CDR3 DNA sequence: TGTGCCAGCAGCTTAGCGGGACTAGCGGGCCAGGGCGGGGAGCTGTTTTTT. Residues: CASSLAGLAGQGGELFF. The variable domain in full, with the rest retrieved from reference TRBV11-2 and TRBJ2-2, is EAGVAQSPRYKIIEKRQSVAFWCNPISGHATLYWYQQILGQGPKLLIQFQNNGVVDDSQLPKDRFSAERLKGVDSTLKIQPAKLEDSAVYLCASSLAGLAGQGGELFFGEGSRLTVL.

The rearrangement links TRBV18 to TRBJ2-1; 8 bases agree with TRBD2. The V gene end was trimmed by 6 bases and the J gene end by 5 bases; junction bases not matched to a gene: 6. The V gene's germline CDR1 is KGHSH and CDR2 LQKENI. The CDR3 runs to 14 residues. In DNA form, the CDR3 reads TGTGCCAGCTCCCGCAGCGGGAGCGACAATGAGCAGTTCTTC. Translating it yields CASSRSGSDNEQFF.

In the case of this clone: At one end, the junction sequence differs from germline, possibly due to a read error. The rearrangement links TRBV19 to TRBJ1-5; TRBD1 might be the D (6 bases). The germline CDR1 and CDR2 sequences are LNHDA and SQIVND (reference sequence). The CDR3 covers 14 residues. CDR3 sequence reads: CASSKTGQGQPQHF. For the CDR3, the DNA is TGTGCCAGCAGTAAAACAGGGCAAGGTCAGCCCCAGCATTTT.

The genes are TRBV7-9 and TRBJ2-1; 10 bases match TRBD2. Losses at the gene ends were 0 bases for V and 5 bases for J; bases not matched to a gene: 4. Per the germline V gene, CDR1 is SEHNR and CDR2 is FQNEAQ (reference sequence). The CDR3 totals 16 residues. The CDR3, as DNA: TGTGCCAGCAGCTTAGCGCTAGCGGGAGTGGACAATGAGCAGTTCTTC. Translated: CASSLALAGVDNEQFF.

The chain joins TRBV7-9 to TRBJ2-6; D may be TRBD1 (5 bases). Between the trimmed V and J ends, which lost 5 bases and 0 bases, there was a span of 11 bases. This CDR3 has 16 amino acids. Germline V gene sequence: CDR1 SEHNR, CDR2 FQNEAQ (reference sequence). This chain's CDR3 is CASSPTVSSGANVLTF. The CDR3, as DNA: TGTGCCAGCAGCCCGACAGTGAGCTCTGGGGCCAACGTCCTGACTTTC.